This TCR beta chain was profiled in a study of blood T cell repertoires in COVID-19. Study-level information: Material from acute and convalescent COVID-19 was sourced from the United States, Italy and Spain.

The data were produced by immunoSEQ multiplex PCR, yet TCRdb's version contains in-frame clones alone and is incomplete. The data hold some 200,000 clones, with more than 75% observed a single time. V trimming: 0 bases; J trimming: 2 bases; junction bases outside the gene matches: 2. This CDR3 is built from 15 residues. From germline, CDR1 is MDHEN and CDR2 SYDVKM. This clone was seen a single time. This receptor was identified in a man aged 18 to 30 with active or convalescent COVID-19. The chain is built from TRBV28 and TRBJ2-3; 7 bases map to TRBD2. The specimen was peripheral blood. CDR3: CASSLWGTTTDTQYF. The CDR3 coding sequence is TGTGCCAGCAGTTTATGGGGGACTACCACAGATACGCAGTATTTT.